The 23 T cell receptor beta chains given below trace back to one sample, sequenced in a study of shared clonotypes between healthy human individuals. Clones were read by immunoSEQ multiplex PCR, and TCRdb kept only the in-frame ones, dropping some. The data show about 2 million clones, 85% to 95% seen once. Specimen: naive CD4+ T cells sorted from blood. Subset: CD45RA+ positively selected. The receptors derive from a man younger than 35 in good health.

The J gene is TRBJ2-1, the V gene TRBV20-1, with D possibly matching TRBD2 (5 bases). V lost 2 bases and J lost 9, with 8 bases in between. Germline CDR1 reads DFQATT; CDR2 reads SNEGSKA (reference sequence). CDR3 length: 11 residues. The CDR3 loop reads CSARPSGEQFF. As DNA, the CDR3 is TGCAGTGCTAGACCCAGCGGTGAGCAGTTCTTC.

Remarks on this clone: Additional DNA sequences in this sample encode the identical CDR3. V and J are TRBV4-3 and TRBJ1-2; the D gene is possibly TRBD1 (6 bases). V was trimmed by 0 bases and J by 0 bases, leaving 8 bases between them. CDR1 and CDR2 from the germline V gene are LGHNA and YSLEER. The CDR3 runs to 15 residues. Written as DNA, the CDR3 is TGCGCCAGCAGCCAAGAGACAGGCCCTAACTATGGCTACACCTTC. This codes for CASSQETGPNYGYTF.

V and J are TRBV28 and TRBJ1-5, with D uncertain. The CDR3 contains 15 residues. Germline V lookup: CDR1 MDHEN, CDR2 SYDVKM. Trimming took off 5 bases at V and 0 bases at J, with 11 bases between the two ends. The CDR3 DNA follows: TGTGCCAGCAGTCCATCGACACCTAGCAATCAGCCCCAGCATTTT. Translating it yields CASSPSTPSNQPQHF. The full variable domain, rest sourced from reference TRBV28 and TRBJ1-5, is DVKVTQSSRYLVKRTGEKVFLECVQDMDHENMFWYRQDPGLGLRLIYFSYDVKMKEKGDIPEGYSVSREKKERFSLILESASTNQTSMYLCASSPSTPSNQPQHFGDGTRLSIL.

The V call is TRBV5-1, the J call TRBJ1-6; D remains ambiguous. The CDR3 runs 18 residues. Germline CDR1 is SGHRS and CDR2 is YFSETQ. Deletions cut 0 bases from V and 9 bases from J, with 22 bases between. The chain's CDR3 is CASSLGVRQFKAGSPLHF. DNA for the CDR3: TGCGCCAGCAGCTTGGGGGTAAGGCAGTTTAAGGCTGGTTCACCCCTCCACTTT.

The chain uses TRBV2 and TRBJ2-7; 7 bases match TRBD1. V shed 8 bases, J shed 5 bases, and the junction held 6 bases outside the gene matches. The germline V gene has CDR1 SNHLY and CDR2 FYNNEI. The CDR3 is made up of 12 amino acids. The CDR3 DNA follows: TGTGCCAGCGCGACAGGGACGGACGAGCAGTACTTC. Translation: CASATGTDEQYF.

The J gene is TRBJ1-2, the V gene TRBV29-1; 7 positions match TRBD1. The CDR3 extends over 15 amino acids. V lost 1 base, J lost 6 bases, and 11 bases stayed unmatched. CDR1 and CDR2 (germline): SQVTM, ANQGSEA. The CDR3 sequence is CSVEVAPQTGHGYTF. The CDR3 nucleotides are TGCAGCGTTGAAGTCGCCCCTCAGACAGGGCATGGCTACACCTTC.

The chain links TRBV5-1 to TRBJ2-7; D unresolved. The CDR3 covers 16 residues. Trimming left V 4 bases short and J 3 bases short, with 20 bases between. Germline V lookup: CDR1 SGHRS, CDR2 YFSETQ. The CDR3 spells CASSPNLGSNRYEQYF. The CDR3 coding sequence is TGCGCCAGCAGCCCCAATTTAGGATCGAACCGCTACGAGCAGTACTTC.

The chain employs TRBV2 and TRBJ2-1; no reliable D call. From germline, CDR1 is SNHLY and CDR2 FYNNEI. This CDR3 is 16 amino acids long. Trimming stripped 4 bases from V and 0 bases from J, with 13 bases between. CDR3 residues: CASSGSAKSSYNEQFF. DNA of the CDR3: TGTGCCAGCAGTGGGAGCGCAAAGAGCTCCTACAATGAGCAGTTCTTC.

The chain joins TRBV10-3 to TRBJ1-4, with D perhaps TRBD1 (6 bases). Per the germline V gene, CDR1 is ENHRY and CDR2 is SYGVKD. The CDR3 runs 13 residues. V dropped 10 bases and J dropped 5 bases, with 14 bases sitting between them. For the CDR3, the DNA is TGTGCCACCGGGACAAGGGAAAATGAAAAACTGTTTTTT. Amino acid sequence: CATGTRENEKLFF.

This clone was seen just once. The chain carries TRBV18 and TRBJ1-1; TRBD1 agrees at 7 bases. V shed 2 bases, J shed 4 bases, and the junction held 4 bases outside the gene matches. CDR3 length equals 14 residues. Germline CDR1 KGHSH, CDR2 LQKENI. The CDR3 DNA sequence: TGTGCCAGCTCACCATGGCCAGGGGGCACTGAAGCTTTCTTT. This gives the protein CASSPWPGGTEAFF.

As regards this clone: Other DNA sequences in the sample encode the same CDR3. The chain uses TRBV7-2 and TRBJ1-5, with TRBD1 matching 8 bases. Germline loops: CDR1 SGHTA, CDR2 FQGNSA. The CDR3 contains 15 residues. The V and J ends lost 5 bases and 4 bases, in that order; junction bases with no gene match: 7. Here the CDR3 reads CASSLDRGPNQPQHF. DNA of the CDR3: TGTGCCAGCAGCCTAGACAGGGGTCCTAATCAGCCCCAGCATTTT.

J is TRBJ2-5 and V is TRBV9; no definite D call. The germline V and J ends were trimmed by 4 bases and 2 bases, with 9 bases remaining between them. CDR3 length: 13 residues. Germline V CDR1 and CDR2: SGDLS, YYNGEE. The CDR3 protein is CASSLAPQETQYF. CDR3 DNA: TGTGCCAGCAGCCTTGCCCCGCAAGAGACCCAGTACTTC.

This clone was detected only once. The chain has TRBV23-1 and TRBJ1-5, with D perhaps TRBD1 (5 bases). TRBV23-1 belongs to the ORF category, with a function that is uncertain. This CDR3 comprises 16 residues. V was cut by 1 base and J by 1 base, with 11 bases left in between. CDR3: CASSQCRHRSNQPQHF. DNA for the CDR3: TGCGCCAGCAGTCAATGTCGGCACAGGAGCAATCAGCCCCAGCATTTT.

The rearrangement uses TRBV2 and TRBJ2-5; 10 bases line up with TRBD1. From germline, CDR1 is SNHLY and CDR2 FYNNEI. The CDR3 is made up of 15 amino acids. V shed 0 bases, J shed 5 bases, and the junction held 3 bases outside the gene matches. The CDR3 DNA reads as TGTGCCAGCAGTGAAGCGGGGACAGGGGTCGAGACCCAGTACTTC. As protein: CASSEAGTGVETQYF.

This chain uses TRBV18 with TRBJ2-7, with a tentative D call TRBD2 (6 bases). The V gene lost 1 base and the J gene lost 7 bases, with 11 bases spanning the gap. The CDR3 is 13 amino acids. In germline, CDR1 is KGHSH, CDR2 LQKENI. The CDR3 sequence is CASSPLDAGEQYF. In DNA form, the CDR3 reads TGTGCCAGCTCACCACTCGATGCGGGGGAGCAGTACTTC.

V and J are TRBV18 and TRBJ2-3; 11 nucleotides agree with TRBD2. V was clipped by 3 bases and J by 2 bases; unmatched bases: 4. Germline lookup yields CDR1 KGHSH and CDR2 LQKENI. The CDR3 runs to 16 residues. The DNA of the CDR3 is TGTGCCAGCTCACCGGGACTAGCGGAGCCCACAGATACGCAGTATTTT. It codes for CASSPGLAEPTDTQYF.

This chain uses TRBV2 with TRBJ2-5; TRBD1 matches at 9 bases. J lost 4 bases, V lost 7 bases, and 13 bases had no gene match. Germline V gene data show CDR1 as SNHLY and CDR2 as FYNNEI. This CDR3 has 16 amino acids. CDR3 sequence: CASTVVPGQGGETQYF. In DNA, the CDR3 is TGTGCCAGCACGGTGGTGCCGGGACAGGGAGGAGAGACCCAGTACTTC. Full variable domain (outside the CDR3, taken from reference TRBV2 and TRBJ2-5): EPEVTQTPSHQVTQMGQEVILRCVPISNHLYFYWYRQILGQKVEFLVSFYNNEISEKSEIFDDQFSVERPDGSNFTLKIRSTKLEDSAMYFCASTVVPGQGGETQYFGPGTRLLVL.

As regards this clone: Different DNA sequences within this sample yield the same CDR3. The chain carries TRBV2 and TRBJ2-1; D might be TRBD1 (5 bases). Germline V gives CDR1 SNHLY, CDR2 FYNNEI. With 9 bases removed from V and 6 bases from J, the gap between germline ends came to 9 bases. The length of the CDR3 is 11 residues. The CDR3, as DNA: TGTGCCAGTACCCAGGGCAATGAGCAGTTCTTC. Amino acids: CASTQGNEQFF.

The chain recombines TRBV30 with TRBJ2-5, with 8 bases that match TRBD2. The CDR3 length is 17 residues. Germline V gene data show CDR1 as GTSNPN and CDR2 as SVGIG (reference sequence). The junction had 11 bases not matched to a gene; V was cut back by 2 bases and J by 0 bases. The CDR3 coding sequence is TGTGCCTGGAGTTTTGTTAGAACTAGCGGAAACCAAGAGACCCAGTACTTC. Amino acids: CAWSFVRTSGNQETQYF.

This chain uses TRBV6-5 with TRBJ2-1, with D perhaps TRBD1 (6 bases). This CDR3 has 16 amino acids. Trimming pared 2 bases from V and 6 bases from J, leaving 17 bases between. Germline-derived CDR1 and CDR2 are MNHEY and SVGAGI. CDR3 DNA: TGTGCCAGCAGTTACGGTGGGACACTCTCTGGCAATGAGCAGTTCTTC. It specifies CASSYGGTLSGNEQFF.

The chain employs TRBV9 and TRBJ2-3, with no clear D. CDR1 and CDR2 (germline): SGDLS, YYNGEE. Trimming took off 4 bases at V and 2 bases at J, with 11 bases between the two ends. The CDR3 sequence is 14 residues long. CDR3 region: CASSSGRFTDTQYF. CDR3 coding DNA: TGTGCCAGCAGCTCTGGGCGATTCACAGATACGCAGTATTTT.

The chain carries TRBV18 and TRBJ2-7, with TRBD2 matching over 14 bases. The CDR3 length is 18 residues. In germline, CDR1 is KGHSH, CDR2 LQKENI. J was trimmed by 2 bases and V by 4 bases; bases with no gene match: 10. Written as DNA, the CDR3 is TGTGCCAGCTCACAATTACCCGGGACTAGCGGGGGTACCTACGAGCAGTACTTC. Translated, it gives CASSQLPGTSGGTYEQYF.

This clone was seen a few times. This chain joins TRBV11-1 and TRBJ1-1; TRBD1 matches 8 bases. With V trimmed by 5 bases and J by 4 bases, 9 bases remained unmatched. Germline V CDR1 and CDR2: SGHAT, FQDESV (reference sequence). The CDR3 covers 15 residues. CDR3 nucleotide sequence: TGTGCCAGCAGCCAATCAGGGACAGGCGGCACTGAAGCTTTCTTT. This encodes CASSQSGTGGTEAFF.